Below, 3 T cell receptor beta chains from the same sample are listed, as sequenced in a study of T cell changes during pregnancy in multiple sclerosis. TCRdb keeps only in-frame clones here, not all; method: immunoSEQ multiplex PCR. The table records about 76,000 clones, 90% to 95% of them present only once. Sample: peripheral blood, taken in the second trimester of pregnancy. Receptors originate from a female donor with multiple sclerosis, enrolled in a pregnancy study.

The chain combines TRBV19 with TRBJ2-1; 13 positions match TRBD2. Looked up from germline, CDR1 is LNHDA and CDR2 is SQIVND (reference sequence). CDR3 length: 16 residues. After removal of 4 bases from V and 7 bases from J, the junction contained 7 bases not matched to a gene. CDR3 nucleotide sequence: TGTGCCAGTAGTAAAAGGGGACTAGCGGGGACTAATGAGCAGTTCTTC. It yields the protein CASSKRGLAGTNEQFF.

This clone has only one observation. The chain is built from TRBV2 and TRBJ2-5; D not certain. The CDR3 runs 14 residues. Germline loops: CDR1 SNHLY, CDR2 FYNNEI. The V gene lost 1 base and the J gene lost 3 bases, with 9 bases spanning the gap. The CDR3 reads CASSEGAPEETQYF. The CDR3 DNA reads as TGTGCCAGCAGTGAAGGGGCACCAGAAGAGACCCAGTACTTC.

The chain recombines TRBV5-6 with TRBJ2-7, with D possibly matching TRBD2 (5 bases). Trimming stripped 4 bases from V and 3 bases from J, with 17 bases between. This CDR3 has 15 amino acids. Looked up from germline, CDR1 is SGHDT and CDR2 is YYEEEE. The CDR3: CASSPRWRTSYEQYF. The CDR3 DNA is TGTGCCAGCAGCCCCCGTTGGAGAACTAGCTACGAGCAGTACTTC.